What follows is one T cell receptor beta chain and its context. Antigen specificity is unknown. CDR1 is LNHDA and CDR2 is SQIVND in the germline V gene (reference sequence). V was clipped by 3 bases and J by 6 bases, with 13 bases between them. The CDR3 spans 14 residues. The source of the sample is a study of shared clonotypes between healthy human individuals. Study-wide background: Each donor had three CD4 naive, three CD4 memory, two CD8 naive and one CD8 memory plate. Overall study results and limits: Of the naive CD4 clonotypes, roughly 5.2% were shared across several donors.

Sequencing was performed with immunoSEQ multiplex PCR; in TCRdb, only in-frame clones are kept and a portion is missing. The sample lists about 2.1 million clones; just under 95% were seen once. CD45RO-negative cells were positively selected for CCR7, leaving out terminally differentiated effector memory CD45RA+ cells. V usage is TRBV19 and J usage is TRBJ2-3; D may be TRBD2 (6 bases). The TCR sequence derives from a man aged 18-30 years in good health. Some clones in this sample may be carry-over from other donors' samples. The source material was naive CD8+ T cells from PBMCs. In DNA, the CDR3 is TGTGCCAGTAGTATCATGCGGGGTACCGATACGCAGTATTTT. Translated, it gives CASSIMRGTDTQYF.